This section outlines one T cell receptor beta chain sequence together with its context. The authors' processing: Reference gene primer amplification gave nucleated cell count estimates. TCRdb keeps only in-frame clones here, not all; method: immunoSEQ multiplex PCR. For V, J and clone size, that table is used; D and trimming come from the DNA. The sample includes approximately 70,000 clones, 65% to 85% seen only once; the top ten take roughly a tenth. Trimming removed 5 bases from V and 1 base from J, with 9 bases in between. The germline CDR1 and CDR2 sequences are ENHRY and SYGVKD. The CDR3 consists of 14 residues. The sample is drawn from a study of blood T cell repertoires in COVID-19.

This clonotype was obtained from a woman aged 50 to 60 with acute or convalescent COVID-19. The specimen sequenced was peripheral blood. The chain combines TRBV10-3 with TRBJ1-3; a weak D match, TRBD1 (6 bases). CDR3 DNA: TGTGCCATCAGTTCAAGGGGGTCTGGAAACACCATATATTTT. Translation gives CAISSRGSGNTIYF.